Below, one TCR beta chain is given with its context. These data originate in a study of technical replicates of blood from a few donors. Some clones are missing from TCRdb's copy, which holds only in-frame ones; the method was immunoSEQ multiplex PCR. The sample lists more than 65,000 clones; around 92% were seen once. CDR1 and CDR2 (germline): SGHRS, YFSETQ. V lost 4 bases to trimming and J lost 3 bases, with 11 bases between them. The CDR3 is 13 amino acids. The chain links TRBV5-1 to TRBJ2-7, with no clear D. Input material: T cells isolated from PBMCs. This TCR was recovered from a human donor in good health. CDR3 DNA sequence: TGCGCCAGCAGCGTAAGTACTGGCTACGAGCAGTACTTC. This codes for CASSVSTGYEQYF.